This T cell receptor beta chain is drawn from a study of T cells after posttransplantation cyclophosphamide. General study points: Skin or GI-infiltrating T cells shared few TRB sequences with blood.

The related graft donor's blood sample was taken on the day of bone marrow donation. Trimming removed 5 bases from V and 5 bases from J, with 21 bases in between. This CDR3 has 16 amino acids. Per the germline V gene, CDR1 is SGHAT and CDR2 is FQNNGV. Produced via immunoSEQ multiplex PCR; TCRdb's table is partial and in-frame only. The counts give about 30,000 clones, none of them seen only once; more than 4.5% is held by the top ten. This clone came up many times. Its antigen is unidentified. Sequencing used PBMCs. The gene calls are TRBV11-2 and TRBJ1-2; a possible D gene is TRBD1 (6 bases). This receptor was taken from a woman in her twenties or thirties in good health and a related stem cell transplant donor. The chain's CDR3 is CASSSTKWARGYGYTF. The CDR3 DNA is TGTGCCAGCAGCAGCACCAAGTGGGCGAGGGGGTATGGCTACACCTTC.